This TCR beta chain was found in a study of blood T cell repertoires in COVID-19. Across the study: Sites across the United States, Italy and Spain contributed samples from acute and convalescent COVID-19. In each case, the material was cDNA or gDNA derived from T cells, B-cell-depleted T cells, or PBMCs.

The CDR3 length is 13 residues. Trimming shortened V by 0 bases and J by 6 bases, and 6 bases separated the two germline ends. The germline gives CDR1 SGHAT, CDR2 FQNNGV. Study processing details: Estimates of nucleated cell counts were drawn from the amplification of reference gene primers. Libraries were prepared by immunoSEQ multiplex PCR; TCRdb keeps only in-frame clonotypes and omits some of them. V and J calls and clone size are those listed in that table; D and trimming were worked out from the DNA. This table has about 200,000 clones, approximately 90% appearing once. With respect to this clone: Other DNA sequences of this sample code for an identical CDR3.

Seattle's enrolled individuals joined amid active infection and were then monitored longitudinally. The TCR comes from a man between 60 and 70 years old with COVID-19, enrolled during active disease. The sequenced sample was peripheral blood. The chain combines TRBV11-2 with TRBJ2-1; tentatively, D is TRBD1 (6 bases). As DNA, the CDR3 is TGTGCCAGCAGCTTAGACAGGGGCAATGAGCAGTTCTTC. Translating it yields CASSLDRGNEQFF.